This T cell receptor (beta chain) is drawn from a study of a mutant IDH1 vaccine in newly diagnosed glioma. Looking at the study overall: Vaccines began 4-6 weeks after radiotherapy alone, or with temozolomide cycles.

Repertoires were generated with immunoSEQ multiplex PCR, while TCRdb's copy carries only in-frame clones and drops some. The repertoire consists of about 31,000 clones, with about 80% occurring once and the leading ten covering approximately 11%. Sample time point: week 35, safety follow-up. Topical imiquimod was applied with each vaccine dose, which held 300 ug of mutant IDH1 20-mer peptide. In weeks 1, 3, 5, 7, 11, 15, 19 and 23, patients were vaccinated. Looked up from germline, CDR1 is SEHNR and CDR2 is FQNEAQ (reference sequence). Trimming removed 8 bases from V and 3 bases from J; junction bases left unmatched: 4. The CDR3 has 14 residues. Regarding this clone: The antigen is unknown.

This chain uses TRBV7-9 with TRBJ2-2; TRBD1 aligns across 9 bases. The specimen was PBMCs, collected from a glioma patient whose treatment included an IDH1 peptide vaccine. This receptor was identified in a woman aged 40 to 50 with glioma. CDR3 nucleotides: TGTGCCAGCTCCTACAGGGGGCACACCGGGGAGCTGTTTTTT. It codes for CASSYRGHTGELFF.